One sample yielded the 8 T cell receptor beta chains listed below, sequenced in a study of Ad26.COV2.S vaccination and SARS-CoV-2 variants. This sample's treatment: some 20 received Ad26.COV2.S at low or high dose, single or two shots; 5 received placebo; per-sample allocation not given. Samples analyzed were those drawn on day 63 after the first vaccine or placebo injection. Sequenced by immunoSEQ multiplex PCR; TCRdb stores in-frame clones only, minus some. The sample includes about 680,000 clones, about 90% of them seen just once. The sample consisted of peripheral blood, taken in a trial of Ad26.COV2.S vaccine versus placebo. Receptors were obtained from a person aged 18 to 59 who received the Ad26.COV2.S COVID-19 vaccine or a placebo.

The DNA for the CDR3 is TGTGCCAGCAGCAAAGAGGGTCGGACAGGTCCTAATTCACCCCTCCACTTT. Translated, it gives CASSKEGRTGPNSPLHF. The chain couples TRBV21-1 to TRBJ1-6; TRBD1 reflects the table's D call only, with no check against the DNA. TRBV21-1 is a pseudogene. The CDR3 is 17 residues long.

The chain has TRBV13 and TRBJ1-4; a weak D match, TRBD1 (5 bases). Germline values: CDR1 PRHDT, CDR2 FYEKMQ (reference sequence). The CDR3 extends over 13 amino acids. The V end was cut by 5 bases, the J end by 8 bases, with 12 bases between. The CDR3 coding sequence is TGTGCCAGCAGCCCGGGACCGAACGAAAAACTGTTTTTT. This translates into CASSPGPNEKLFF.

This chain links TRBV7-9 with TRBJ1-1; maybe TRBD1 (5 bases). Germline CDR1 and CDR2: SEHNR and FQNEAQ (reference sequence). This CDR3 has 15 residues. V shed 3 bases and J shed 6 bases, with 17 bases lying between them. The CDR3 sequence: CASSFGDLRVAEAFF. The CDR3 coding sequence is TGTGCCAGCAGCTTCGGGGACCTACGAGTCGCTGAAGCTTTCTTT.

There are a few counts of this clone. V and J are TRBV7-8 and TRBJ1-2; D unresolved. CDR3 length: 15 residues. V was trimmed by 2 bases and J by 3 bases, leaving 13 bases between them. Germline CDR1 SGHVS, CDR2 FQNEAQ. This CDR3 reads CASSLSSGRHYGYTF. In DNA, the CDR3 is TGTGCCAGCAGCTTATCCTCCGGACGGCACTATGGCTACACCTTC.

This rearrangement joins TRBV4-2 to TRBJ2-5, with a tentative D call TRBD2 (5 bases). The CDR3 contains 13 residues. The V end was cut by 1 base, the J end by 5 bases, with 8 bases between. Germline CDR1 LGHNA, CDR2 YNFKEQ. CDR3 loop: CASSQGTGETQYF. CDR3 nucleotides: TGTGCCAGCAGCCAAGGAACGGGGGAGACCCAGTACTTC.

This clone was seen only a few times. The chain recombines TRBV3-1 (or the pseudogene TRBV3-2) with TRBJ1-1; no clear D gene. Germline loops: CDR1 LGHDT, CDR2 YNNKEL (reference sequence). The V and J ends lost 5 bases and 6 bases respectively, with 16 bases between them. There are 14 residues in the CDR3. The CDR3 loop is CASSEIMGSPEAFF. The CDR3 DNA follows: TGTGCCAGCAGCGAAATCATGGGGTCTCCTGAAGCTTTCTTT.

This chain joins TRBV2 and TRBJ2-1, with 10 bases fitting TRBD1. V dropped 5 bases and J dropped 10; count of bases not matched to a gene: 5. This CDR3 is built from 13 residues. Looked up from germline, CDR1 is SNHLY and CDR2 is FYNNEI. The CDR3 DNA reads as TGTGCCAGCAGTTATCGGACAGGGGGAGAGCAGTTCTTC. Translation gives CASSYRTGGEQFF.

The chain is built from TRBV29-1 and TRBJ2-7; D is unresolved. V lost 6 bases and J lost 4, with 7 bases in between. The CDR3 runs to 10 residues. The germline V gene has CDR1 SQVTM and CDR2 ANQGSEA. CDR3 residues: CSVMTYEQYF. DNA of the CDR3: TGCAGCGTGATGACTTACGAGCAGTACTTC.